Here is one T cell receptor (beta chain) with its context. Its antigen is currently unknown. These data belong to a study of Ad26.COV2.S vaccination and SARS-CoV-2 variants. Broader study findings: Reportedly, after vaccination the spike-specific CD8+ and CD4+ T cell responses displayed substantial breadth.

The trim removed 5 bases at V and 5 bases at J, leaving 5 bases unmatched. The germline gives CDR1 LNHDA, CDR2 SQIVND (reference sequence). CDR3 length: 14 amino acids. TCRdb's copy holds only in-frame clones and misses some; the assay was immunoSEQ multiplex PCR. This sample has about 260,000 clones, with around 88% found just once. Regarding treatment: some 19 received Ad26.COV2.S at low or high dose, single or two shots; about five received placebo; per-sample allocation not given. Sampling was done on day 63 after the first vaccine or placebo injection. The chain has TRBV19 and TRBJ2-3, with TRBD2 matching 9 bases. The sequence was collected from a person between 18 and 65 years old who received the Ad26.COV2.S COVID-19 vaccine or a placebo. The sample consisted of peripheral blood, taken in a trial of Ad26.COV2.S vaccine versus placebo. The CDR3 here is CASSSREGRDTQYF. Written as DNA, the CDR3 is TGTGCCAGTAGTTCGCGGGAGGGACGAGATACGCAGTATTTT.